This T cell receptor beta chain was profiled in a study of monozygotic twins with inflammatory bowel disease. Each TCR library used 3500 ng of total RNA. TCRdb reprocessed the 5' RACE reads; each CDR3 protein has one entry and no DNA is given. This sample's clone table lists some 330,000 distinct CDR3 sequences. CDR1 is SGHAT, CDR2 FQNNGV, per germline. This CDR3 contains 19 residues. The chain carries TRBV11-2 and TRBJ2-1; as DNA is missing, the TRBD2 call by TCRdb cannot be tested. The sequencing input was blood. This receptor was taken from a human donor with ulcerative colitis or Crohn's disease, or a healthy co-twin of an affected twin (not recorded which). CDR3 amino acids: CASSSSGTAGASLYNEQFF.